Below are 5 T cell receptor beta chains sequenced from a single sample in a study of T cells after yellow fever vaccination. TCRdb reanalysed the 5' RACE reads using MiXCR and keeps one entry per CDR3 protein. This table holds hundreds of thousands of distinct CDR3 sequences, about 12% found once. The source material was PBMCs, sampled on the day of the yellow fever booster vaccination. Receptors were obtained from a man under 40 who received the YFV17D yellow fever vaccine.

The chain combines TRBV3-1 with TRBJ2-5; 9 bases match TRBD1. The CDR3 has 18 amino acids. With V trimmed by 3 bases and J by 2 bases, 13 bases remained unmatched. Germline V lookup: CDR1 LGHDT, CDR2 YNNKEL (reference sequence). CDR3: CASSHPLGTGRDQETQYF. CDR3 bases: TGTGCCAGCAGCCACCCCCTGGGGACAGGGAGGGATCAAGAGACCCAGTACTTC.

The J gene is TRBJ2-5, the V gene TRBV11-2; D is perhaps TRBD1 (6 bases). V was clipped by 5 bases and J by 2 bases, with 24 bases between them. The CDR3 is made up of 18 amino acids. CDR1 is SGHAT, CDR2 FQNNGV, per germline. CDR3 region: CASSPPRQVELKQETQYF. The CDR3, as DNA: TGTGCCAGCAGCCCGCCCCGACAGGTCGAATTGAAGCAAGAGACCCAGTACTTC.

This clonotype has ten or more counts. The rearrangement joins TRBV7-9 to TRBJ2-1, with 14 bases lining up with TRBD2. Germline V lookup: CDR1 SEHNR, CDR2 FQNEAQ (reference sequence). The CDR3 length is 15 residues. With V trimmed by 5 bases and J by 9 bases, 6 bases remained unmatched. The DNA of the CDR3 is TGTGCCAGCAGCAACCCGGGACTAGCGGGAGTTGAGCAGTTCTTC. It encodes CASSNPGLAGVEQFF.

This clonotype was picked up a small number of times. The V call is TRBV5-1, the J call TRBJ2-7; 10 nucleotides align to TRBD1. The V segment lost 3 bases and the J segment 3 bases; nucleotides outside the gene matches: 27. Germline CDR1 SGHRS, CDR2 YFSETQ. The CDR3 extends over 22 amino acids. CDR3 sequence reads: CASSSGSLTIGLVGQGNYEQYF. The CDR3 DNA follows: TGCGCCAGCAGCTCGGGATCCCTTACGATCGGATTAGTGGGACAGGGGAACTACGAGCAGTACTTC.

This clonotype turned up a few times. The chain uses TRBV5-4 and TRBJ2-3; no definite D call. The V end lost 1 base, the J end lost 4 bases, and 10 bases lay between the germline ends. The CDR3 runs to 14 residues. The germline V gene encodes CDR1 SGHNT and CDR2 YYREEE (reference sequence). Written as DNA, the CDR3 is TGTGCCAGCAGCTTGTCCCTCCTGCCAGATACGCAGTATTTT. It specifies CASSLSLLPDTQYF.